The clone carrying this T cell receptor beta chain has a count of ten or more. Its antigen is unidentified. Diagnostic assessment was based on clinical symptoms, serum thyroxine and TRAb, thyroid ultrasound and orbital computed tomography. Amplified regions were TCR beta CDR3 sequences from RNA transcripts. TCR CDR3 regions were first amplified by RT-PCR with HTBI primers. TCRdb re-derived calls from the multiplex PCR reads in MiXCR, one entry per CDR3 protein. In the table there are hundreds of thousands of distinct CDR3 sequences, roughly 20% of which are singletons. Germline assignment: CDR1 SNHLY and CDR2 FYNNEI. This CDR3 is built from 16 residues. V shed 2 bases and J shed 5 bases, with 15 bases lying between them. The data originate from a study of T cells in Graves' hyperthyroidism and ophthalmopathy. The overall study: Upon initial diagnosis and before any treatment, peripheral blood was collected.

Whole-study results and caveats: The model's output predicted ophthalmopathy at a median of 6.5 months prior to onset.

J is TRBJ2-2 and V is TRBV2; perhaps TRBD2 as D (6 bases). The receptor comes from a man aged 30 to 39 with Graves' ophthalmopathy. The sequenced material came from blood. The CDR3 protein is CASSEFGRGRTGELFF. The CDR3 bases are TGTGCCAGCAGTGAATTTGGGCGGGGCCGTACCGGGGAGCTGTTTTTT.